Listed below are T cell receptor beta chains from one sample, sequenced in a study of cytomegalovirus exposure and HLA in healthy donors. Clones were read by immunoSEQ multiplex PCR, and TCRdb kept only the in-frame ones, dropping some. The repertoire includes 170,000 or so clones, 75% to 90% of them detected once, and around 0.69% sits in the top ten. Input material: PBMCs. The receptors originated from a boy aged 5-17 years in good health and CMV-seronegative. The CDR3 runs from the conserved cysteine through the conserved F or W. A D gene is named only where the DNA matches it firmly. Clone size appears in some rows only: once, few, many, or a class for an expanded clone.

j_gene: TRBJ1-5
d_gene: .
abundance: .
v_gene: TRBV14
CDR3aa: CASSQDEGRGGGQPQHF
CDR3nt: TGTGCCAGCAGCCAAGATGAGGGGCGGGGGGGCGGACAGCCCCAGCATTTT

j_gene: TRBJ2-3
d_gene: .
abundance: .
v_gene: TRBV11-2
CDR3aa: CASSLGLSDTQYF
CDR3nt: TGTGCCAGCAGCTTAGGACTTTCGGATACGCAGTATTTT

j_gene: TRBJ2-7
d_gene: .
abundance: .
v_gene: TRBV14
CDR3aa: CASSRAYEQYF
CDR3nt: TGTGCCAGCAGCCGAGCCTACGAGCAGTACTTC

j_gene: TRBJ2-7
d_gene: .
abundance: .
v_gene: TRBV7-6
CDR3aa: CASSLVTSSYEQYF
CDR3nt: TGTGCCAGCAGCTTAGTCACGAGCTCCTACGAGCAGTACTTC

j_gene: TRBJ2-7
d_gene: TRBD2
abundance: .
v_gene: TRBV7-2
CDR3aa: CASSPLRALREIYEQYF
CDR3nt: TGTGCCAGCAGCCCTCTCAGGGCCCTGCGGGAGATCTACGAGCAGTACTTC

j_gene: TRBJ2-7
d_gene: TRBD2
abundance: .
v_gene: TRBV4-2
CDR3aa: CASSQVEGLASYEQYF
CDR3nt: TGTGCCAGCAGCCAGGTGGAGGGACTAGCCTCCTACGAGCAGTACTTC

j_gene: TRBJ1-2
d_gene: .
abundance: few
v_gene: TRBV5-6
CDR3aa: CASSSVIQEYYGYTF
CDR3nt: TGTGCCAGCAGCTCAGTTATACAGGAATACTATGGCTACACCTTC

j_gene: TRBJ1-2
d_gene: .
abundance: .
v_gene: TRBV6-1
CDR3aa: CASSEPRMGGNYGYTF
CDR3nt: TGTGCCAGCAGTGAACCGAGGATGGGGGGAAACTATGGCTACACCTTC

j_gene: TRBJ1-6
d_gene: .
abundance: few
v_gene: TRBV7-9
CDR3aa: CASSFREGNSPLHF
CDR3nt: TGTGCCAGCAGCTTCAGGGAGGGTAATTCACCCCTCCACTTT

j_gene: TRBJ2-5
d_gene: .
abundance: .
v_gene: TRBV5-4
CDR3aa: CASSLYEAQYF
CDR3nt: TGTGCCAGCAGCTTGTACGAGGCCCAGTACTTC

j_gene: TRBJ1-6
d_gene: .
abundance: .
v_gene: TRBV30
CDR3aa: CAWSVGRLLNSPLHF
CDR3nt: TGTGCCTGGAGTGTGGGGCGACTCCTGAATTCACCCCTCCACTTT

j_gene: TRBJ2-7
d_gene: .
abundance: .
v_gene: TRBV7-8
CDR3aa: CASSSRDNYEQYF
CDR3nt: TGTGCCAGCAGTTCCCGGGACAACTACGAGCAGTACTTC

j_gene: TRBJ2-7
d_gene: .
abundance: .
v_gene: TRBV19
CDR3aa: CASSILERRNEQYF
CDR3nt: TGTGCCAGTAGTATTCTCGAGCGCCGGAACGAGCAGTACTTC

j_gene: TRBJ2-7
d_gene: .
abundance: few
v_gene: TRBV11-3
CDR3aa: CASSLQGGRYEQYF
CDR3nt: TGTGCCAGCAGCTTACAGGGCGGTAGGTACGAGCAGTACTTC

j_gene: TRBJ1-6
d_gene: .
abundance: .
v_gene: TRBV30
CDR3aa: CAWKGRPYNSPLHF
CDR3nt: TGTGCCTGGAAGGGGAGGCCCTATAATTCACCCCTCCACTTT

j_gene: TRBJ1-1
d_gene: TRBD1
abundance: once
v_gene: TRBV2
CDR3aa: CASRGQPHTEAFF
CDR3nt: TGTGCCAGCAGGGGACAGCCTCACACTGAAGCTTTCTTT

j_gene: TRBJ2-6
d_gene: .
abundance: .
v_gene: TRBV6-1
CDR3aa: CASSDGGLRRVLGANVLTF
CDR3nt: TGTGCCAGCAGTGACGGGGGATTACGACGGGTGCTCGGGGCCAACGTCCTGACTTTC

j_gene: TRBJ1-2
d_gene: TRBD1
abundance: .
v_gene: TRBV5-1
CDR3aa: CASSAQGVGYGYTF
CDR3nt: TGCGCCAGCAGCGCTCAGGGGGTCGGCTATGGCTACACCTTC

j_gene: TRBJ1-2
d_gene: .
abundance: .
v_gene: TRBV18
CDR3aa: CASSPPTGQNSLAYGYTF
CDR3nt: TGTGCCAGCTCACCACCCACGGGACAAAATAGCCTGGCTTATGGCTACACCTTC

j_gene: TRBJ2-7
d_gene: .
abundance: .
v_gene: TRBV2
CDR3aa: CASSEAKNRAYEQYF
CDR3nt: TGTGCCAGCAGTGAAGCTAAAAATCGGGCCTACGAGCAGTACTTC

j_gene: TRBJ2-1
d_gene: .
abundance: .
v_gene: TRBV13
CDR3aa: CASSLGPQVEGYSYNEQFF
CDR3nt: TGTGCCAGCAGCTTAGGTCCGCAGGTGGAGGGATATTCCTACAATGAGCAGTTCTTC

j_gene: TRBJ2-7
d_gene: TRBD2
abundance: .
v_gene: TRBV5-1
CDR3aa: CASSFSRGLAYGYEQYF
CDR3nt: TGCGCCAGCAGCTTCAGCAGGGGACTAGCGTATGGCTACGAGCAGTACTTC

j_gene: TRBJ1-2
d_gene: .
abundance: .
v_gene: TRBV13
CDR3aa: CASSRGGVGTYGYTF
CDR3nt: TGTGCCAGCAGCAGAGGGGGGGTAGGGACCTATGGCTACACCTTC

j_gene: TRBJ1-5
d_gene: TRBD1
abundance: .
v_gene: TRBV6-5
CDR3aa: CASSYYRGLKPQHF
CDR3nt: TGTGCCAGCAGTTACTACAGGGGGCTAAAGCCCCAGCATTTT

j_gene: TRBJ2-7
d_gene: .
abundance: .
v_gene: TRBV29-1
CDR3aa: CSVAVEKYEQYF
CDR3nt: TGCAGCGTTGCGGTAGAAAAGTACGAGCAGTACTTC

j_gene: TRBJ2-1
d_gene: TRBD1
abundance: .
v_gene: TRBV14
CDR3aa: CASSRLQGSSYNEQFF
CDR3nt: TGTGCCAGCAGCCGATTACAGGGGAGCTCCTACAATGAGCAGTTCTTC

j_gene: TRBJ1-3
d_gene: .
abundance: .
v_gene: TRBV11-2
CDR3aa: CASSPTTDRRGNTIYF
CDR3nt: TGTGCCAGCAGCCCAACCACGGACAGAAGGGGAAACACCATATATTTT

j_gene: TRBJ2-2
d_gene: TRBD1
abundance: .
v_gene: TRBV18
CDR3aa: CASSPTGGWDTGELFF
CDR3nt: TGTGCCAGCTCACCAACAGGGGGCTGGGACACCGGGGAGCTGTTTTTT

j_gene: TRBJ2-6
d_gene: .
abundance: .
v_gene: TRBV11-3
CDR3aa: CASSLVSSGANVLTF
CDR3nt: TGTGCCAGCAGCTTAGTTAGTAGTGGGGCCAACGTCCTGACTTTC

j_gene: TRBJ1-2
d_gene: .
abundance: .
v_gene: TRBV19
CDR3aa: CASSTGTGLLYGYTF
CDR3nt: TGTGCCAGTAGTACCGGAACAGGGCTTCTATATGGCTACACCTTC

j_gene: TRBJ1-2
d_gene: TRBD1
abundance: .
v_gene: TRBV5-1
CDR3aa: CASSLNDRVYGYTF
CDR3nt: TGCGCCAGCAGCCTCAACGACAGGGTCTATGGCTACACCTTC

j_gene: TRBJ2-3
d_gene: .
abundance: once
v_gene: TRBV5-8
CDR3aa: CASSLYRFTSTDTQYF
CDR3nt: TGTGCCAGCAGCTTGTACAGGTTTACAAGCACAGATACGCAGTATTTT

j_gene: TRBJ2-5
d_gene: .
abundance: .
v_gene: TRBV11-2
CDR3aa: CASSLRGRGYLETQYF
CDR3nt: TGTGCCAGCAGCTTAAGGGGCCGTGGCTACCTAGAGACCCAGTACTTC

j_gene: TRBJ2-3
d_gene: TRBD1
abundance: .
v_gene: TRBV6-1
CDR3aa: CASSGTGTGGRDTQYF
CDR3nt: TGTGCCAGCAGTGGGACCGGGACAGGGGGTAGAGATACGCAGTATTTT

j_gene: TRBJ1-4
d_gene: TRBD1
abundance: .
v_gene: TRBV11-2
CDR3aa: CASSGPSTGVYEKLFF
CDR3nt: TGTGCCAGCAGCGGCCCCTCGACAGGGGTGTACGAAAAACTGTTTTTT

j_gene: TRBJ2-1
d_gene: TRBD2
abundance: .
v_gene: TRBV2
CDR3aa: CASSLRTSGGNEQFF
CDR3nt: TGTGCCAGCAGTCTTAGGACTAGCGGGGGCAATGAGCAGTTCTTC

j_gene: TRBJ1-5
d_gene: TRBD1
abundance: .
v_gene: TRBV6-5
CDR3aa: CASSYSGTGLGPQHF
CDR3nt: TGTGCCAGCAGTTACTCTGGGACAGGACTGGGGCCCCAGCATTTT

j_gene: TRBJ2-5
d_gene: .
abundance: .
v_gene: TRBV7-9
CDR3aa: CSSSLGAAGVQETQYF
CDR3nt: TGTTCCAGCAGCTTAGGCGCAGCAGGCGTCCAAGAGACCCAGTACTTC

j_gene: TRBJ2-7
d_gene: .
abundance: .
v_gene: TRBV30
CDR3aa: CAWSAGGHEQYF
CDR3nt: TGTGCCTGGAGTGCCGGAGGACACGAGCAGTACTTC

j_gene: TRBJ2-1
d_gene: .
abundance: few
v_gene: TRBV6-6
CDR3aa: CASEQYNEQFF
CDR3nt: TGTGCCAGCGAACAGTACAATGAGCAGTTCTTC

j_gene: TRBJ1-1
d_gene: .
abundance: .
v_gene: TRBV2
CDR3aa: CASRTSAADTEAFF
CDR3nt: TGTGCCAGCAGGACGTCGGCCGCGGACACTGAAGCTTTCTTT

j_gene: TRBJ1-2
d_gene: TRBD1
abundance: .
v_gene: TRBV6-5
CDR3aa: CASSGHPGQGNGYTF
CDR3nt: TGTGCCAGCAGTGGACACCCGGGACAGGGGAATGGCTACACCTTC

j_gene: TRBJ2-7
d_gene: .
abundance: .
v_gene: TRBV4-1
CDR3aa: CASSQAGPRMLQGLVNSYEQYF
CDR3nt: TGCGCCAGCAGCCAAGCTGGCCCCCGAATGCTTCAGGGCCTCGTTAACTCCTACGAGCAGTACTTC

j_gene: TRBJ2-5
d_gene: TRBD2
abundance: .
v_gene: TRBV5-4
CDR3aa: CASSLGMGGQETQYF
CDR3nt: TGTGCCAGCAGCTTGGGAATGGGGGGGCAAGAGACCCAGTACTTC

j_gene: TRBJ1-5
d_gene: TRBD1
abundance: .
v_gene: TRBV5-8
CDR3aa: CASSLSSLSWGTGLQPQHF
CDR3nt: TGTGCCAGCAGCTTATCGTCTCTGTCCTGGGGGACAGGGTTGCAGCCCCAGCATTTT

j_gene: TRBJ2-7
d_gene: TRBD1
abundance: .
v_gene: TRBV10-3
CDR3aa: CAISDRDRGMIEQYF
CDR3nt: TGTGCCATCAGTGACCGTGACAGGGGCATGATAGAGCAGTACTTC

j_gene: TRBJ2-7
d_gene: TRBD1
abundance: few
v_gene: TRBV11-3
CDR3aa: CASSRLTGRYEQYF
CDR3nt: TGTGCCAGCAGCCGATTGACAGGGCGGTACGAGCAGTACTTC

j_gene: TRBJ1-2
d_gene: TRBD1
abundance: .
v_gene: TRBV19
CDR3aa: CASTPRDRGHLYGYTF
CDR3nt: TGTGCCAGTACCCCAAGGGACAGGGGGCATCTCTATGGCTACACCTTC

j_gene: TRBJ1-1
d_gene: TRBD1
abundance: .
v_gene: TRBV7-2
CDR3aa: CASSLEPRGAGTEAFF
CDR3nt: TGTGCCAGCAGCTTAGAGCCCAGGGGGGCAGGCACTGAAGCTTTCTTT

j_gene: TRBJ1-3
d_gene: .
abundance: .
v_gene: TRBV18
CDR3aa: CASSPEQGSGNTIYF
CDR3nt: TGTGCCAGCTCACCAGAACAGGGCTCTGGAAACACCATATATTTT

j_gene: TRBJ1-4
d_gene: TRBD1
abundance: few
v_gene: TRBV10-3
CDR3aa: CAISNRGPGEKLFF
CDR3nt: TGTGCCATCAGCAACAGGGGGCCAGGTGAAAAACTGTTTTTT

j_gene: TRBJ1-4
d_gene: TRBD1
abundance: .
v_gene: TRBV19
CDR3aa: CASEDRANEKLFF
CDR3nt: TGTGCCAGTGAGGACAGGGCTAATGAAAAACTGTTTTTT

j_gene: TRBJ1-4
d_gene: TRBD1
abundance: .
v_gene: TRBV9
CDR3aa: CASSDTGTVEKLFF
CDR3nt: TGTGCCAGCAGCGACACAGGGACAGTTGAAAAACTGTTTTTT

j_gene: TRBJ1-2
d_gene: TRBD1
abundance: .
v_gene: TRBV2
CDR3aa: CASSPGQNYGYTF
CDR3nt: TGTGCCAGCAGCCCGGGACAGAACTATGGCTACACCTTC

j_gene: TRBJ2-6
d_gene: .
abundance: .
v_gene: TRBV5-1
CDR3aa: CASSVDGSGANVLTF
CDR3nt: TGCGCCAGCAGCGTGGACGGCTCTGGGGCTAACGTCCTGACTTTC

j_gene: TRBJ2-3
d_gene: TRBD2
abundance: once
v_gene: TRBV9
CDR3aa: CASSVALAGITDTQYF
CDR3nt: TGTGCCAGCAGCGTAGCCCTAGCGGGGATCACAGATACGCAGTATTTT

j_gene: TRBJ1-1
d_gene: .
abundance: .
v_gene: TRBV25-1
CDR3aa: CASSDDGQGLMNTEAFF
CDR3nt: TGTGCCAGCAGTGACGATGGCCAGGGGCTGATGAACACTGAAGCTTTCTTT

j_gene: TRBJ2-5
d_gene: TRBD1
abundance: .
v_gene: TRBV5-1
CDR3aa: CASSLPRGRGFETQYF
CDR3nt: TGCGCCAGCAGCTTGCCGCGCGGCAGGGGGTTCGAGACCCAGTACTTC

j_gene: TRBJ1-6
d_gene: .
abundance: few
v_gene: TRBV2
CDR3aa: CASRLGEFNNSPLHF
CDR3nt: TGTGCCAGCAGACTAGGCGAATTCAATAATTCACCCCTCCACTTT

j_gene: TRBJ1-2
d_gene: .
abundance: .
v_gene: TRBV5-6
CDR3aa: CASSLAGSYGYTF
CDR3nt: TGTGCCAGCAGCTTGGCGGGTTCCTATGGCTACACCTTC